Presented here are 30 T cell receptor beta chains from one specimen sequenced in a study of Graves' ophthalmopathy and Graves' hyperthyroidism. Beta-chain TCR CDR3 regions were amplified from RNA transcripts. Second-round multiplex PCR came after a first-round RT-PCR that employed HTBI primers. TCRdb itself ran the multiplex PCR reads through MiXCR, one entry per CDR3 protein. The table lists roughly 400,000 distinct CDR3 sequences, 17% of them singletons. Sequencing was carried out using peripheral blood. The receptors here all came from an adult woman with stable Graves' hyperthyroidism.

This clonotype appeared many times. V gene TRBV27 combines with J gene TRBJ2-5; the D gene is possibly TRBD2 (6 bases). Trimming removed 3 bases at V and 10 bases at J, with 15 bases between. Per the germline V gene, CDR1 is MNHEY and CDR2 is SMNVEV (reference sequence). The CDR3 extends over 13 amino acids. The CDR3 DNA follows: TGTGCCAGCAGTTTTTGGCAGGGAGGTGACCAGTACTTC. It specifies CASSFWQGGDQYF.

This rearrangement joins TRBV6-2 or TRBV6-3 to TRBJ2-7, with TRBD2 matching 11 bases. The CDR3 consists of 17 residues. Germline V CDR1 and CDR2: MNHEY, SVGEGT. The junction had 9 bases not matched to a gene; V was cut back by 1 base and J by 4 bases. The DNA of the CDR3 is TGTGCCAGCAGTTACTTCTTTAGCGGGAGGGATAGGTACGAGCAGTACTTC. This codes for CASSYFFSGRDRYEQYF.

This clonotype has a count of ten or more. The chain has TRBV15 and TRBJ1-2; D is undetermined. Per germline, CDR1 LNHNV and CDR2 YYDKDF (reference sequence). V lost 5 bases and J 2 bases, leaving 15 bases between the germline ends. The CDR3 is 15 amino acids. The CDR3 nucleotides read TGTGCCACCAGCTACCCCTTGGACCGGAACTATGGCTACACCTTC. It codes for CATSYPLDRNYGYTF. Together with reference TRBV15 and TRBJ1-2, the CDR3 gives the full variable domain: DAMVIQNPRYQVTQFGKPVTLSCSQTLNHNVMYWYQQKSSQAPKLLFHYYDKDFNNEADTPDNFQSRRPNTSFCFLDIRSPGLGDTAMYLCATSYPLDRNYGYTFGSGTRLTVV.

This clonotype was found a few times. The chain combines TRBV6-1 with TRBJ2-5; perhaps TRBD2 as D (6 bases). V dropped 5 bases and J dropped 5 bases, with 12 bases sitting between them. Germline V gene lookup returns CDR1 MNHNS and CDR2 SASEGT. CDR3 size: 13 residues. The CDR3 bases are TGTGCCAGCAGTCCAAAGGGAGGCGAGACCCAGTACTTC. Amino acids: CASSPKGGETQYF.

V usage is TRBV6-2 or TRBV6-3 and J usage is TRBJ2-5; D possibly corresponds to TRBD1 (6 bases). Trimming took 6 bases from V and 2 from J, leaving 19 bases between them. In germline, CDR1 is MNHEY, CDR2 SVGEGT. The CDR3 runs 16 residues. The CDR3 is CASSYIPGHTQETQYF. CDR3 bases: TGTGCCAGCAGCTACATACCGGGACACACTCAAGAGACCCAGTACTTC.

This clonotype was seen a single time. This chain uses TRBV6-1 with TRBJ2-2; 9 bases match TRBD1. V shed 6 bases and J 7 bases; nucleotides not matched to a gene: 9. The CDR3 runs 15 residues. The V gene's germline CDR1 is MNHNS and CDR2 SASEGT. CDR3 DNA sequence: TGTGCCAGCAGCCACGGGGGACAGGGCATCGGGGAGCTGTTTTTT. This encodes CASSHGGQGIGELFF.

Many counts were recorded for this clonotype. The genes are TRBV2 and TRBJ1-1; D may be TRBD1 (5 bases). Trimming shortened V by 7 bases and J by 3 bases, and 18 bases separated the two germline ends. The germline V gene encodes CDR1 SNHLY and CDR2 FYNNEI. The length of the CDR3 is 15 residues. The CDR3 coding sequence is TGTGCCAGCACCAAAAGTCCCGGGACCTACACTGAAGCTTTCTTT. Its translation is CASTKSPGTYTEAFF.

This clonotype was observed at least ten times. The chain couples TRBV11-2 to TRBJ2-7; possible D gene TRBD2, 5 bases. V gave up 5 bases and J gave up 7 bases, with 12 bases separating them. Germline loops: CDR1 SGHAT, CDR2 FQNNGV. This CDR3 spans 12 amino acids. The CDR3 DNA is TGTGCCAGCAGCGCCGGGGTCGGGGAGCAGTACTTC. This translates into CASSAGVGEQYF.

The table lists this clonotype with a few counts. The V gene is TRBV3-1, the J gene TRBJ2-6; D is unclear. The germline CDR1 and CDR2 sequences are LGHDT and YNNKEL (reference sequence). Trimming left V 4 bases short and J 0 bases short, with 16 bases between. The CDR3 is 18 residues long. CDR3 coding DNA: TGTGCCAGCAGCCCTGCTTTGGGCTTTACCTCTGGGGCCAACGTCCTGACTTTC. It translates to CASSPALGFTSGANVLTF.

In its sample, this clonotype was seen many times. This chain links TRBV10-3 with TRBJ1-2; no definite D call. Trimming removed 8 bases from V and 8 bases from J, with 15 bases in between. The CDR3 consists of 12 residues. CDR1 and CDR2 (germline): ENHRY, SYGVKD. The chain's CDR3 is CAIGDLMGGYTF. DNA for the CDR3: TGTGCCATCGGGGATCTTATGGGCGGCTACACCTTC.

A word on this clonotype: This CDR3 fails to terminate in the conserved phenylalanine or tryptophan, so it likely reflects a read error. The chain joins TRBV12-3 or TRBV12-4 to TRBJ1-3; no firm D call. The CDR3 totals 16 residues. The ends were cut back, 1 base at V and 1 base at J, with 11 bases in the middle. CDR3 in amino acids: CASSLGGHVSGNTIYY. The DNA for the CDR3 is TGTGCCAGCAGTTTAGGAGGTCATGTATCTGGAAACACCATATATTAT.

In its sample, this clonotype was seen many times. This chain joins TRBV12-3 or TRBV12-4 and TRBJ2-7; 8 bases map to TRBD1. With V trimmed by 7 bases and J by 2 bases, 7 bases remained unmatched. The CDR3 consists of 14 residues. The CDR3 nucleotides read TGTGCCAGCACAGACAGGGGATCCACCTACGAGCAGTACTTC. The encoded protein is CASTDRGSTYEQYF.

This clonotype appeared a few times. A much larger clone differs by one base, so this may be a read error. The CDR3 loop is CAGTPVEGNTEAFF. The CDR3 DNA reads TGTGCCGGCACCCCAGTTGAAGGGAACACTGAAGCTTTCTTT. The chain links TRBV12-3 or TRBV12-4 to TRBJ1-1; D call uncertain. V dropped 11 bases and J dropped 1 base, with 17 bases sitting between them. The length of the CDR3 is 14 residues.

The V and J genes are TRBV6-5 and TRBJ1-1, with D perhaps matching TRBD1 (5 bases). V gave up 0 bases and J gave up 6 bases, with 8 bases separating them. There are 13 residues in the CDR3. Germline-derived CDR1 and CDR2 are MNHEY and SVGAGI. The CDR3 reads CASSYSTGPEAFF. In nucleotides, the CDR3 is TGTGCCAGCAGTTACTCGACGGGGCCTGAAGCTTTCTTT.

This clonotype was recorded at least ten times. This chain connects TRBV29-1 to TRBJ1-1; D may be TRBD1 (5 bases). CDR3 length: 12 residues. The V gene lost 6 bases and the J gene lost 2 bases, with 10 bases spanning the gap. CDR1 is SQVTM and CDR2 is ANQGSEA in the germline V gene. The CDR3 region is CSVATVNTEAFF. In DNA form, the CDR3 reads TGCAGCGTGGCGACAGTAAACACTGAAGCTTTCTTT.

Worth noting for this clonotype: It may be a read error: a sequence one base away is much more abundant. This chain connects TRBV7-9 to TRBJ2-7; D unclear. In germline, CDR1 is SEHNR, CDR2 FQNEAQ (reference sequence). The CDR3 runs to 14 residues. V dropped 2 bases and J dropped 2 bases, with 10 bases sitting between them. CDR3 amino acids: CASSLLVSPYEQYF. CDR3 bases: TGTGCCAGCAGCTTACTGGTCAGCCCCTACGAGCAGTACTTC.

In its sample, this clonotype was seen many times. The chain is built from TRBV25-1 and TRBJ1-3; 8 bases match TRBD1. This CDR3 region has 14 residues. Germline V lookup: CDR1 MGHDK, CDR2 SYGVNS. Trimming at V came to 3 bases and at J to 5 bases, leaving 3 bases not matched to a gene. CDR3 amino acids: CASSEAGGRNTIYF. In DNA, the CDR3 is TGTGCCAGCAGTGAGGCAGGGGGCAGAAACACCATATATTTT.

This clonotype was seen many times. J is TRBJ1-6 and V is TRBV19; possibly TRBD1 for D (6 bases). Germline V gives CDR1 LNHDA, CDR2 SQIVND (reference sequence). The V gene lost 5 bases and the J gene lost 10 bases, with 30 bases spanning the gap. This CDR3 has 19 amino acids. The CDR3 DNA sequence: TGTGCCAGTAGTCAGCCGGACAGCTCCGCGGTTCCCGTCCCATCACCCCTCCACTTT. Protein sequence: CASSQPDSSAVPVPSPLHF.

The gene calls are TRBV6-1 and TRBJ1-1; a possible D gene is TRBD1 (5 bases). V shed 4 bases and J shed 4 bases, with 7 bases lying between them. The CDR3 consists of 12 residues. The germline V gene has CDR1 MNHNS and CDR2 SASEGT. CDR3 sequence: CASSAGLTEAFF. CDR3 in DNA: TGTGCCAGCAGTGCAGGGCTCACTGAAGCTTTCTTT.

The chain employs TRBV12-3 or TRBV12-4 and TRBJ1-2, with D perhaps TRBD1 (5 bases). The V gene lost 7 bases and the J gene lost 11 bases, with 17 bases spanning the gap. This CDR3 has 12 residues. CDR3 sequence: CASTLQGSGYTF. The CDR3 nucleotides are TGTGCCAGCACTCTCCAGGGTTCTGGTTACACCTTC.

This clonotype has ten or more counts. This rearrangement joins TRBV6-5 to TRBJ1-1; D unclear. The CDR3 extends over 14 amino acids. V dropped 0 bases and J dropped 4 bases, with 9 bases sitting between them. In germline, CDR1 is MNHEY, CDR2 SVGAGI. The CDR3 region has the DNA TGTGCCAGCAGTTACTCGGGTTCGGGCACTGAAGCTTTCTTT. Translating it yields CASSYSGSGTEAFF.

This clonotype was picked up many times. The gene calls are TRBV10-3 and TRBJ2-7; D possibly corresponds to TRBD1 (5 bases). The CDR3 totals 15 residues. CDR1 is ENHRY, CDR2 SYGVKD, per germline. V lost 2 bases and J lost 0, with 11 bases in between. CDR3 amino acids: CAISEDSFPSYEQYF. Written as DNA, the CDR3 is TGTGCCATCAGTGAGGACAGCTTCCCCTCCTACGAGCAGTACTTC.

The chain uses TRBV11-2 and TRBJ2-7, with 11 bases matching TRBD1. CDR1 SGHAT and CDR2 FQNNGV come from the germline V gene. This CDR3 has 16 amino acids. J lost 4 bases, V lost 4 bases, and 9 bases had no gene match. CDR3 bases: TGTGCCAGCAGCTCGGGCCCGGGACAGGGGGTATACGAGCAGTACTTC. Translation: CASSSGPGQGVYEQYF.

This clonotype was seen at least ten times. The gene calls are TRBV19 and TRBJ2-2; 8 nucleotides agree with TRBD2. The V segment lost 4 bases and the J segment 5 bases; nucleotides outside the gene matches: 9. The germline CDR1 and CDR2 sequences are LNHDA and SQIVND (reference sequence). The CDR3 contains 16 residues. CDR3 coding DNA: TGTGCCAGTAGTAAGCTCGGGGGGGCAGGTACCGGGGAGCTGTTTTTT. Amino acids: CASSKLGGAGTGELFF.

This clonotype was seen at least ten times. The rearrangement uses TRBV27 and TRBJ2-7, with 8 bases identical to TRBD2. The CDR3 length is 15 residues. V trimming: 4 bases; J trimming: 4 bases; junction bases outside the gene matches: 9. The germline CDR1 and CDR2 sequences are MNHEY and SMNVEV (reference sequence). CDR3 nucleotide sequence: TGTGCCAGCAGTTCGAGCGGGAGTTTCTGGTACGAGCAGTACTTC. Translating it yields CASSSSGSFWYEQYF.

The chain combines TRBV18 with TRBJ2-2, with 8 positions matching TRBD2. Germline V gene lookup returns CDR1 KGHSH and CDR2 LQKENI. After removal of 2 bases from V and 0 bases from J, the junction contained 2 bases not matched to a gene. The CDR3 is 16 residues long. The CDR3 DNA reads as TGTGCCAGCTCACCAAGACTAGCGACGAACACCGGGGAGCTGTTTTTT. Its translation: CASSPRLATNTGELFF. Full variable domain (outside the CDR3, taken from reference TRBV18 and TRBJ2-2): NAGVMQNPRHLVRRRGQEARLRCSPMKGHSHVYWYRQLPEEGLKFMVYLQKENIIDESGMPKERFSAEFPKEGPSILRIQQVVRGDSAAYFCASSPRLATNTGELFFGEGSRLTVL.

This clonotype has a count of ten or more. This chain connects TRBV6-1 to TRBJ2-7, with 10 bases fitting TRBD1. With V trimmed by 1 base and J by 4 bases, 4 bases remained unmatched. CDR1 is MNHNS and CDR2 is SASEGT in the germline V gene. There are 15 residues in the CDR3. The CDR3 sequence is CASSEGGTGEYEQYF. The CDR3 coding sequence is TGTGCCAGCAGTGAAGGCGGGACAGGGGAGTACGAGCAGTACTTC.

The J gene is TRBJ2-7, the V gene TRBV10-3; 10 bases line up with TRBD2. This CDR3 is 17 amino acids long. Trimming removed 7 bases from V and 2 bases from J; junction bases left unmatched: 14. CDR1 is ENHRY and CDR2 is SYGVKD in the germline V gene. CDR3 coding DNA: TGTGCCATCACCACATCCCTCACTAGCGGGACAGCCTACGAGCAGTACTTC. Translated, it gives CAITTSLTSGTAYEQYF.

The chain carries TRBV7-9 and TRBJ2-2; D not certain. This CDR3 is 13 amino acids long. V was trimmed by 0 bases and J by 4 bases, leaving 3 bases between them. Germline CDR1 is SEHNR and CDR2 is FQNEAQ (reference sequence). CDR3 amino acids: CASSLAPTGELFF. In DNA, the CDR3 is TGTGCCAGCAGCTTAGCGCCCACCGGGGAGCTGTTTTTT.

This clonotype was seen repeatedly, ten times or more. The chain combines TRBV5-4 with TRBJ1-1; D might be TRBD1 (6 bases). The CDR3 totals 14 residues. V lost 4 bases to trimming and J lost 4 bases, with 14 bases between them. Germline assignment: CDR1 SGHNT and CDR2 YYREEE (reference sequence). CDR3 DNA: TGTGCCAGCAGCCCAGGGGTGATGGGCACTGAAGCTTTCTTT. This translates into CASSPGVMGTEAFF. The variable domain in full, completed from reference TRBV5-4 and TRBJ1-1, reads ETGVTQSPTHLIKTRGQQVTLRCSSQSGHNTVSWYQQALGQGPQFIFQYYREEENGRGNFPPRFSGLQFPNYSSELNVNALELDDSALYLCASSPGVMGTEAFFGQGTRLTVV.